Listed below are T cell receptor beta chains from one sample, sequenced in a study of cytomegalovirus exposure and HLA in healthy donors. The method was immunoSEQ multiplex PCR; TCRdb's version includes in-frame clones alone and lacks a portion of them. The sample includes under 150,000 clones, almost 80% of them seen just once. Sequencing was done on a sample of PBMCs. The receptors come from a woman aged 40 to 50 in good health and CMV-seropositive. Each CDR3 is given with its conserved first and last residue. Each record gives: V gene, D gene, J gene, clone size, CDR3 protein. D genes are given only for firm matches. Expanded clones get a size class; other rows say once, few or many, or leave the size out.

v_call: TRBV5-6
d_call: NA
j_call: TRBJ1-3
clone_size: few
cdr3_aa: CASSRTETLRWGTIYF

v_call: TRBV30
d_call: NA
j_call: TRBJ1-2
clone_size: NA
cdr3_aa: CAWSGGRGHGYTF

v_call: TRBV12-2
d_call: NA
j_call: TRBJ2-5
clone_size: NA
cdr3_aa: CASRLCVETQYF

v_call: TRBV7-6
d_call: NA
j_call: TRBJ1-2
clone_size: few
cdr3_aa: CASSGAGNYDYTF

v_call: TRBV30
d_call: TRBD1
j_call: TRBJ1-3
clone_size: NA
cdr3_aa: CAWSPGTGKISGNTIYF

v_call: TRBV30
d_call: NA
j_call: TRBJ2-3
clone_size: NA
cdr3_aa: CAWSVGGNQGTDTQYF

v_call: TRBV19
d_call: NA
j_call: TRBJ1-6
clone_size: NA
cdr3_aa: CASSIAFWAGDSPLHF

v_call: TRBV2
d_call: NA
j_call: TRBJ1-2
clone_size: NA
cdr3_aa: CASSAPGRGYTF

v_call: TRBV14
d_call: NA
j_call: TRBJ2-1
clone_size: NA
cdr3_aa: CASSPSPGRGNEQFF

v_call: TRBV5-6
d_call: NA
j_call: TRBJ1-6
clone_size: NA
cdr3_aa: CASSLRFGGLNSPLHF

v_call: TRBV25-1
d_call: NA
j_call: TRBJ2-2
clone_size: NA
cdr3_aa: CASSEYPGGSGELFF

v_call: TRBV28
d_call: NA
j_call: TRBJ1-4
clone_size: once
cdr3_aa: CASKPALGGVKLFF

v_call: TRBV5-1
d_call: NA
j_call: TRBJ2-2
clone_size: NA
cdr3_aa: CASSRVLDTGELFF

v_call: TRBV7-9
d_call: TRBD1
j_call: TRBJ1-1
clone_size: NA
cdr3_aa: CASGGTGDSTFF

v_call: TRBV28
d_call: NA
j_call: TRBJ1-6
clone_size: NA
cdr3_aa: CASSSRPDSPLHF

v_call: TRBV7-2
d_call: TRBD1
j_call: TRBJ1-5
clone_size: NA
cdr3_aa: CASSTRQGGQPQHF

v_call: TRBV2
d_call: NA
j_call: TRBJ1-4
clone_size: few
cdr3_aa: CASSESVEKLFF

v_call: TRBV7-3
d_call: TRBD2
j_call: TRBJ2-5
clone_size: NA
cdr3_aa: CASSPPLAGTNYQETQYF

v_call: TRBV6-1
d_call: TRBD2
j_call: TRBJ2-7
clone_size: NA
cdr3_aa: CASSGLAGGPGEQYF

v_call: TRBV6-6
d_call: NA
j_call: TRBJ1-2
clone_size: NA
cdr3_aa: CASSDPGYGYTF

v_call: TRBV5-4
d_call: TRBD2
j_call: TRBJ2-3
clone_size: NA
cdr3_aa: CASSPGAGGPADTQYF

v_call: TRBV7-2
d_call: NA
j_call: TRBJ1-6
clone_size: NA
cdr3_aa: CASSLGGQRNSPLHF

v_call: TRBV30
d_call: NA
j_call: TRBJ1-1
clone_size: NA
cdr3_aa: CAWGEGLEAFF